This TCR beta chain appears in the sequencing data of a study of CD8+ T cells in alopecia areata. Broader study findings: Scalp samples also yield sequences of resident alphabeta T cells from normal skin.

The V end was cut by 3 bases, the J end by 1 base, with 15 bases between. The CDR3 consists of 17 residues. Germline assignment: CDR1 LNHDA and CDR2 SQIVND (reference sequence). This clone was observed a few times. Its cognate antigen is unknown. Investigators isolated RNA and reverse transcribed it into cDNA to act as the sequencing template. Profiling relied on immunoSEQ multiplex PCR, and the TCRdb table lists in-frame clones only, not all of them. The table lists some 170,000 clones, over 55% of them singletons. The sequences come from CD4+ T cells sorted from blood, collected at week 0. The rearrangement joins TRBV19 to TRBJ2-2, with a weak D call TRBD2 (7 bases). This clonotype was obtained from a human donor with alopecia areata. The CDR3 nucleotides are TGTGCCAGTAGTATTTGGGGGGGCTCCGGGAACACCGGGGAGCTGTTTTTT. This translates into CASSIWGGSGNTGELFF.